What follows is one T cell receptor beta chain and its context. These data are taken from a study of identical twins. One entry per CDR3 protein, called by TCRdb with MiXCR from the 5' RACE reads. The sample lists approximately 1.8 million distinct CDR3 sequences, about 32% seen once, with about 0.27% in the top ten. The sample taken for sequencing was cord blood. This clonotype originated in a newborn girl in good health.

CDR3 sequence (DNA): TGTGCCAGCAGTGTCGACAGCACCGGGGAGCTGTTTTTT. Amino acid sequence: CASSVDSTGELFF. This rearrangement joins TRBV2 to TRBJ2-2, with D possibly being TRBD1 (5 bases). Trimming cost V 4 bases and J 4 bases, with 7 bases left between them. The germline gives CDR1 SNHLY, CDR2 FYNNEI. The CDR3 is 13 amino acids.